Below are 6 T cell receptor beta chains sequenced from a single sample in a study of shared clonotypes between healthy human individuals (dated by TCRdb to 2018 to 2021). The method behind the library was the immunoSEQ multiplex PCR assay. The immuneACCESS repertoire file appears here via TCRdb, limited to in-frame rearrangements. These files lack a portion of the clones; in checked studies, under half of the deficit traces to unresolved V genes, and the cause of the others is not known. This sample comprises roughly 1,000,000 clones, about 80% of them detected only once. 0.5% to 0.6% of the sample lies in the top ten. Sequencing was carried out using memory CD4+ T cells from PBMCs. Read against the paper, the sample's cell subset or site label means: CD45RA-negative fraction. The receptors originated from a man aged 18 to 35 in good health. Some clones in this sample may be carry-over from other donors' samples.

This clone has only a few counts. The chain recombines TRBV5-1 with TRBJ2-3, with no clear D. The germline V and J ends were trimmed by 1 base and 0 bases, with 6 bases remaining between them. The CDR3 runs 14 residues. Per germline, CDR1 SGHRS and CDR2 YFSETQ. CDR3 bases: TGCGCCAGCAGCTTGACCATTAGCACAGATACGCAGTATTTT. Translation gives CASSLTISTDTQYF.

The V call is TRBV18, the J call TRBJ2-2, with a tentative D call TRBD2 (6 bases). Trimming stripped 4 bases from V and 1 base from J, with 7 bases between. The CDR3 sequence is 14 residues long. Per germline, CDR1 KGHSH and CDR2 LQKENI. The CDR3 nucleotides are TGTGCCAGCTCACAGACTAGGAACACCGGGGAGCTGTTTTTT. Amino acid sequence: CASSQTRNTGELFF.

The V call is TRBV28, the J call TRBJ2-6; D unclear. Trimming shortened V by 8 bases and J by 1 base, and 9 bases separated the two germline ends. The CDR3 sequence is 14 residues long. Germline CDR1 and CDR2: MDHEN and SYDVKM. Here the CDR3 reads CASSKLSGANVLTF. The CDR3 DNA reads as TGTGCCAGCTCCAAGTTATCTGGGGCCAACGTCCTGACTTTC. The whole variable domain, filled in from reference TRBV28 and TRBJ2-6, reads DVKVTQSSRYLVKRTGEKVFLECVQDMDHENMFWYRQDPGLGLRLIYFSYDVKMKEKGDIPEGYSVSREKKERFSLILESASTNQTSMYLCASSKLSGANVLTFGAGSRLTVL.

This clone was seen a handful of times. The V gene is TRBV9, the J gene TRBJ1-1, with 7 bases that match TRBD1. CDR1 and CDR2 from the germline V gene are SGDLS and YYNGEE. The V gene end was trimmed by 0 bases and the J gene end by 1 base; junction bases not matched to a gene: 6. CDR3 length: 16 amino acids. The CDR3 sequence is CASSVGLGQPNTEAFF. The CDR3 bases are TGTGCCAGCAGCGTAGGATTGGGACAGCCGAACACTGAAGCTTTCTTT.

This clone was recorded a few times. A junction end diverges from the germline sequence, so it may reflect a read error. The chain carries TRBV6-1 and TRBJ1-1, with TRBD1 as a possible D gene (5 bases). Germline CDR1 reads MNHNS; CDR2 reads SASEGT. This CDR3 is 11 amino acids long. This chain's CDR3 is CASSESGRVLF. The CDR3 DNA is TGTGCCAGCAGTGAATCAGGCAGGGTGCTCTTT.

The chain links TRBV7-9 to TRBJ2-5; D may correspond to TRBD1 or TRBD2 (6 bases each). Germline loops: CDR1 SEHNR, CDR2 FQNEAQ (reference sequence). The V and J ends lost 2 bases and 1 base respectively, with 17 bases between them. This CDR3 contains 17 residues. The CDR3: CASSLPPGGEGQETQYF. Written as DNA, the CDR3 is TGTGCCAGCAGCTTACCGCCCGGGGGCGAGGGCCAAGAGACCCAGTACTTC.